Each of the 15 T cell receptor beta chains below was sequenced from the same sample in a study of naive and memory T cell subsets. TCR cDNA received a 3' ligated oligonucleotide that carried a UMI. Ligated cDNA underwent four rounds of PCR with nested alpha and beta constant region primers and SP2. TCRdb analysed the 5' RACE reads with MiXCR anew, one entry per CDR3 protein. In the table there are about 62,000 distinct CDR3 sequences, 6% to 8.5% of which are singletons. These receptors were collected from a female donor in good health.

To note about this clonotype: It may be a read error: a sequence one base away is much more abundant. This chain links TRBV4-1 with TRBJ1-2; 8 bases are a match to TRBD1. The CDR3 spans 15 residues. In germline, CDR1 is MGHRA, CDR2 YSYEKL. As DNA, the CDR3 is TGCGCCAGCAGCCAAGGACAGGGGCTGTCCTATGTCTACACCTTC. Amino acid sequence: CASSQGQGLSYVYTF.

This clonotype was seen more than once but under ten times. The DNA for the CDR3 is TGTGCCAGCAGCCAAGTCGGGTCGGCCTCCTACGAGCAGTACTTC. Its translation is CASSQVGSASYEQYF. The rearrangement joins TRBV3-1 to TRBJ2-7; D remains ambiguous. CDR1 and CDR2 from the germline V gene are LGHDT and YNNKEL (reference sequence). The CDR3 loop spans 15 amino acids. The V end lost 1 base, the J end lost 0 bases, and 10 bases lay between the germline ends.

This clonotype has ten or more counts. The CDR3 DNA reads TGTGCCAGCAGTTCCCTAATTCTGAGGGGAAACTATGGCTACACCTTC. This encodes CASSSLILRGNYGYTF. J is TRBJ1-2 and V is TRBV12-3 or TRBV12-4; weak D call: TRBD1 (5 bases). The CDR3 contains 16 residues. The ends were cut back, 4 bases at V and 2 bases at J, with 17 bases in the middle.

The chain links TRBV19 to TRBJ2-4; 7 bases are a match to TRBD2. Germline-derived CDR1 and CDR2 are LNHDA and SQIVND (reference sequence). CDR3 length: 16 amino acids. V was pared by 5 bases and J by 3 bases, with 10 bases of the junction left unmatched. The CDR3 DNA reads as TGTGCCAGTAGTCCGGGCCGGGGGGAGGGCAAAAACATTCAGTACTTC. Its translation is CASSPGRGEGKNIQYF.

In this sample, this clonotype turned up a few times. The rearrangement uses TRBV3-1 and TRBJ1-1; D is unresolved. Germline V lookup: CDR1 LGHDT, CDR2 YNNKEL (reference sequence). This CDR3 contains 14 residues. V lost 1 base to trimming and J lost 2 bases, with 8 bases between them. CDR3 in DNA: TGTGCCAGCAGCCAAGCAGGTTCTAACACTGAAGCTTTCTTT. It yields the protein CASSQAGSNTEAFF.

This clonotype occurred a few times. The chain is built from TRBV20-1 and TRBJ2-2; TRBD1 aligns across 9 bases. The CDR3 has 16 amino acids. In germline, CDR1 is DFQATT, CDR2 SNEGSKA (reference sequence). The ends lost 6 bases at V and 5 bases at J; junction bases unmatched: 13. CDR3 in DNA: TGCAGTGCGCTAGGGGTACAGGGGGCAGGGACCGGGGAGCTGTTTTTT. Amino acids: CSALGVQGAGTGELFF.

This clonotype has just a few counts. The chain is built from TRBV27 and TRBJ1-1; weak D call: TRBD1 (6 bases). The CDR3 has 15 residues. V was pared by 6 bases and J by 1 base, with 15 bases between. Per germline, CDR1 MNHEY and CDR2 SMNVEV (reference sequence). The CDR3 loop is CASSEGGAGNTEAFF. CDR3 nucleotides: TGTGCCAGCAGCGAGGGGGGGGCTGGGAACACTGAAGCTTTCTTT.

This clonotype was seen ten or more times. The chain joins TRBV6-1 to TRBJ1-1; D ambiguous. The V end was cut by 7 bases, the J end by 7 bases, with 16 bases between. Germline V gene sequence: CDR1 MNHNS, CDR2 SASEGT. The CDR3 length is 13 residues. The CDR3: CASISQIQNEAFF. In DNA form, the CDR3 reads TGTGCCAGCATTTCTCAAATCCAAAATGAAGCTTTCTTT.

This clonotype was observed a few times. This chain connects TRBV6-4 to TRBJ2-2; no firm D call. Germline loops: CDR1 MRHNA, CDR2 SNTAGT. The CDR3 is 13 amino acids. Between the trimmed V and J ends, which lost 2 bases and 3 bases, there was a span of 4 bases. The CDR3 spells CASSDGDTGELFF. For the CDR3, the DNA is TGTGCCAGCAGTGACGGGGACACCGGGGAGCTGTTTTTT.

The V call is TRBV20-1, the J call TRBJ2-1, with D maybe TRBD2 (6 bases). The CDR3 spans 21 residues. The germline V gene encodes CDR1 DFQATT and CDR2 SNEGSKA (reference sequence). The V end was cut by 3 bases, the J end by 0 bases, with 30 bases between. CDR3 sequence reads: CSASIIRRRGRNLSSYNEQFF. In nucleotides, the CDR3 is TGCAGTGCTAGCATAATTAGACGGCGGGGACGTAACCTAAGCTCCTACAATGAGCAGTTCTTC.

The gene calls are TRBV6-5 and TRBJ2-1; 13 positions agree with TRBD2. The CDR3 length is 18 residues. CDR1 MNHEY and CDR2 SVGAGI come from the germline V gene. The junction had 7 bases not matched to a gene; V was cut back by 0 bases and J by 5 bases. The CDR3 sequence is CASSYSTSGRLFHNEQFF. The CDR3 region has the DNA TGTGCCAGCAGTTACTCGACTAGCGGGAGGCTTTTCCACAATGAGCAGTTCTTC.

This clonotype came up many times. The chain employs TRBV10-3 and TRBJ2-7; possibly TRBD2 for D (5 bases). Germline V gene data show CDR1 as ENHRY and CDR2 as SYGVKD. The length of the CDR3 is 15 residues. Trimming shortened V by 0 bases and J by 0 bases, and 9 bases separated the two germline ends. CDR3 protein: CAISESTEASYEQYF. CDR3 DNA: TGTGCCATCAGTGAGTCGACGGAGGCCTCCTACGAGCAGTACTTC.

Ten or more counts support this clonotype. This chain links TRBV12-3 or TRBV12-4 with TRBJ1-6; no reliable D call. Trimming pared 3 bases from V and 7 bases from J, leaving 10 bases between. The CDR3 runs 14 residues. CDR3 DNA: TGTGCCAGCAGTTTTGAGGCGGAGAATTCACCCCTCCACTTT. The encoded protein is CASSFEAENSPLHF.

This chain joins TRBV20-1 and TRBJ1-1; no firm D call. The CDR3 has 14 amino acids. Deletions cut 0 bases from V and 1 base from J, with 9 bases between. The germline CDR1 and CDR2 sequences are DFQATT and SNEGSKA (reference sequence). CDR3 sequence reads: CSARDEKGNTEAFF. The CDR3 DNA reads TGCAGTGCTAGAGATGAGAAGGGGAACACTGAAGCTTTCTTT.

The V and J genes are TRBV5-1 and TRBJ1-2, with D tentatively TRBD1 (5 bases). Germline loops: CDR1 SGHRS, CDR2 YFSETQ. V lost 3 bases and J lost 6, with 12 bases in between. The length of the CDR3 is 13 residues. The CDR3 spells CASSYGTAHGYTF. CDR3 nucleotides: TGCGCCAGCAGCTACGGGACGGCACATGGCTACACCTTC. The full variable domain, in which reference TRBV5-1 and TRBJ1-2 provide the parts outside the CDR3, is KAGVTQTPRYLIKTRGQQVTLSCSPISGHRSVSWYQQTPGQGLQFLFEYFSETQRNKGNFPGRFSGRQFSNSRSEMNVSTLELGDSALYLCASSYGTAHGYTFGSGTRLTVV.